This T cell receptor beta chain comes out of a study of control samples from healthy donors and cancer patients. Clones were sequenced by immunoSEQ multiplex PCR, and TCRdb holds only the in-frame ones, with some missing. The table lists 200,000 to 250,000 clones, about 94% of them singletons. The germline CDR1 and CDR2 sequences are SGHTA and FQGNSA. The CDR3 has 18 amino acids. V was shortened by 0 bases and J by 3 bases, with 19 bases between the two germline ends. Sequencing input: blood. The chain has TRBV7-2 and TRBJ2-3; TRBD1 is a possible D gene (6 bases). The sequence was collected from a man aged 50-60 years in good health. For the CDR3, the DNA is TGTGCCAGCAGCTTAGCCCCAAAACAGGGACGCACGACAGATACGCAGTATTTT. Residues: CASSLAPKQGRTTDTQYF.